What follows are 3 T cell receptor beta chains derived from one specimen sequenced in a study of blood T cell repertoires in COVID-19. Assay: immunoSEQ multiplex PCR; the TCRdb copy retains only in-frame clones and omits some. The sample includes over 350,000 clones, more than 75% of them seen just once. Sequenced sample: PBMCs or T cells enriched from blood (not recorded which). The receptors come from a woman aged 25 to 39 with acute COVID-19.

J is TRBJ2-2 and V is TRBV9; tentatively, D is TRBD2 (5 bases). V was cut by 5 bases and J by 9 bases, with 20 bases left in between. Germline CDR1 is SGDLS and CDR2 is YYNGEE. The CDR3 length is 15 residues. The CDR3 DNA reads TGTGCCAGCAGTCGACCGGGATCACGTGGGAGGGAGCTGTTTTTT. It codes for CASSRPGSRGRELFF.

The V gene is TRBV30, the J gene TRBJ2-7; TRBD1 matches 10 bases. After removal of 5 bases from V and 5 bases from J, the junction contained 12 bases not matched to a gene. CDR1 is GTSNPN and CDR2 is SVGIG in the germline V gene (reference sequence). The CDR3 has 15 amino acids. CDR3 loop: CAWGGRGQGGNEQYF. The CDR3 DNA is TGTGCCTGGGGAGGAAGAGGACAGGGGGGTAACGAGCAGTACTTC.

The V and J genes are TRBV14 and TRBJ2-5; weak D call: TRBD2 (6 bases). V was cut by 0 bases and J by 7 bases, with 9 bases left in between. The CDR3 runs to 13 residues. Per the germline V gene, CDR1 is SGHDN and CDR2 is FVKESK. In nucleotides, the CDR3 is TGTGCCAGCAGCCAAGATCGGGGGACGACCCAGTACTTC. Translation: CASSQDRGTTQYF.